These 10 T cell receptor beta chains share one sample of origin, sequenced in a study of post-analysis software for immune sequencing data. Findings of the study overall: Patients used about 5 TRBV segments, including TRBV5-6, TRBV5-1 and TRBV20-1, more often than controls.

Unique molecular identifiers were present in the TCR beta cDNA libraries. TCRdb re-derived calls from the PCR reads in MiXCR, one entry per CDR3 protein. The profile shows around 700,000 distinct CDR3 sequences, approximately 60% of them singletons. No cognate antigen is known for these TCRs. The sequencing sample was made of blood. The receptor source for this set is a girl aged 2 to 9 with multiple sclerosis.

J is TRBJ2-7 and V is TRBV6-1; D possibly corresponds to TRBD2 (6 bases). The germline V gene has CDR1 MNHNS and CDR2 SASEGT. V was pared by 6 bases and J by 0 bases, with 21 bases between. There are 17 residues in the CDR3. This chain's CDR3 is CASRPNLRGESSYEQYF. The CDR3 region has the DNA TGTGCCAGCAGACCAAATTTGCGGGGTGAGAGCTCCTACGAGCAGTACTTC.

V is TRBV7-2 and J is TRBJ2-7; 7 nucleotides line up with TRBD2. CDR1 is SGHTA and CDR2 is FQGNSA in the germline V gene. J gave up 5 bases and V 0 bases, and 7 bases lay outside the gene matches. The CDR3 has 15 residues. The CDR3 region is CASSLALSGRDEQYF. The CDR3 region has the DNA TGTGCCAGCAGCTTAGCGCTTTCAGGGAGGGACGAGCAGTACTTC.

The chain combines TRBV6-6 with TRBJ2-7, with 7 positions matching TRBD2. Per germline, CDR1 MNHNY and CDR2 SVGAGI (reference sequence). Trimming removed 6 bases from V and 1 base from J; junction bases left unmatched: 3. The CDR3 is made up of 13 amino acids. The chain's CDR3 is CASSQRESYEQYF. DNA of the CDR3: TGTGCCAGCAGCCAGCGGGAATCCTACGAGCAGTACTTC.

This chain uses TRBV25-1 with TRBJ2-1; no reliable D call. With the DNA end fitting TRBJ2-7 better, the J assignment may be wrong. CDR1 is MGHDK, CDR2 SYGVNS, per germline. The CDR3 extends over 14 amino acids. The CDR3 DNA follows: TGTGCCAGCAGTGAAACACCAGCCTACAATGAGCAGTACTTC. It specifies CASSETPAYNEQYF.

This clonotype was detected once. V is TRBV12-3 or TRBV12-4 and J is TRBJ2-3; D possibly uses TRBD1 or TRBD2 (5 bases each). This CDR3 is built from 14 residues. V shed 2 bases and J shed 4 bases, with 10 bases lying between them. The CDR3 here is CASSLLMGADTQYF. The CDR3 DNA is TGTGCCAGCAGTTTACTAATGGGGGCAGATACGCAGTATTTT.

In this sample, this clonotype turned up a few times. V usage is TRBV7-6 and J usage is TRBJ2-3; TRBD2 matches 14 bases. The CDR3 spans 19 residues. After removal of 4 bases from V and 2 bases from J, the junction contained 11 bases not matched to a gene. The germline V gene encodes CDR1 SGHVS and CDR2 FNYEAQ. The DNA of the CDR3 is TGTGCCAGCAGCTCCCATGGGACTAGCGGGAGTTTACTCACAGATACGCAGTATTTT. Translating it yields CASSSHGTSGSLLTDTQYF.

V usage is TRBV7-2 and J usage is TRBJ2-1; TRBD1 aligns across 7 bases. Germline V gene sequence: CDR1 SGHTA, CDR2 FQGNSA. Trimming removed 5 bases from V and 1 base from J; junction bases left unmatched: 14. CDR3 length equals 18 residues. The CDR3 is CASSLGQLYLPSYNEQFF. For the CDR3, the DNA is TGTGCCAGCAGCCTGGGACAGCTCTACCTTCCATCCTACAATGAGCAGTTCTTC. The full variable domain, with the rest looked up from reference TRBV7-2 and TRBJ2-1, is GAGVSQSPSNKVTEKGKDVELRCDPISGHTALYWYRQSLGQGLEFLIYFQGNSAPDKSGLPSDRFSAERTGGSVSTLTIQRTQQEDSAVYLCASSLGQLYLPSYNEQFFGPGTRLTVL.

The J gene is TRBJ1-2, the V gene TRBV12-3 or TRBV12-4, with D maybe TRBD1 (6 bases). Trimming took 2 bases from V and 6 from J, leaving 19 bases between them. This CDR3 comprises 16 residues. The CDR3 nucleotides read TGTGCCAGCAGTTTACCACAACAGGGAAGCTCTGATGGCTACACCTTC. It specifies CASSLPQQGSSDGYTF.

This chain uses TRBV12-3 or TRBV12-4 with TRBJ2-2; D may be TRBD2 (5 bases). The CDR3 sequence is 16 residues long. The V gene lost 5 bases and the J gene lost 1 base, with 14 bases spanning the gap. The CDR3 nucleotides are TGTGCCAGCAGTCCCCGCGCTAGCAAGAACACCGGGGAGCTGTTTTTT. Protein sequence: CASSPRASKNTGELFF.

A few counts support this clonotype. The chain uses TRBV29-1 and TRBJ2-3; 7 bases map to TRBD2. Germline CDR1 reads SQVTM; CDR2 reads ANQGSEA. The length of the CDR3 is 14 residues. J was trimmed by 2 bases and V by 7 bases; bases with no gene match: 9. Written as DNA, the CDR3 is TGCAGCGCCGAGGTTCTAGCGGACACAGATACGCAGTATTTT. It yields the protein CSAEVLADTDTQYF.